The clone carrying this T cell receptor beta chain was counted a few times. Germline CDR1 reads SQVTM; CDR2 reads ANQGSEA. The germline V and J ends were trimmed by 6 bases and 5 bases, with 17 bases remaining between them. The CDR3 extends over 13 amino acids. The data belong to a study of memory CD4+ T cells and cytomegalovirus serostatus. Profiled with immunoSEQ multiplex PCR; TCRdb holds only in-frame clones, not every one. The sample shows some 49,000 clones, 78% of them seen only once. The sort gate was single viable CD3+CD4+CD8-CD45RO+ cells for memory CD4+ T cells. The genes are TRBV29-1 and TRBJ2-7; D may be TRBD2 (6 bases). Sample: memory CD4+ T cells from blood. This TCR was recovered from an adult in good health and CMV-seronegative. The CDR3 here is CSVLGGGADEQYF. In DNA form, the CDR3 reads TGCAGCGTCCTCGGAGGAGGGGCAGACGAGCAGTACTTC.